This TCR beta chain was documented in a study of response to subunit inactivated influenza vaccine. This clonotype was picked up many times. The antigen remains undetermined. Overall study findings and caveats: Few new T cells, the authors suggested, are recruited by each seasonal influenza vaccination.

TCRdb re-called the RT-PCR reads with MiXCR, one entry per CDR3 protein. Seen here are about 500,000 distinct CDR3 sequences, 10% to 15% observed once, and the top ten hold over 10%. Germline V gives CDR1 SGHRS, CDR2 YFSETQ. V was shortened by 3 bases and J by 2 bases, with 12 bases between the two germline ends. CDR3 size: 15 residues. This specimen consisted of PBMCs from blood, obtained roughly 45 days after vaccination. The sequence was obtained from a man aged 45 to 65 who received an inactivated influenza vaccine. The chain couples TRBV5-1 to TRBJ2-1, with D perhaps matching TRBD2 (5 bases). The CDR3 nucleotides are TGCGCCAGCAGCTCTGTAACGCGGGCCTACAATGAGCAGTTCTTC. Translated, it gives CASSSVTRAYNEQFF.